Given below is one T cell receptor (beta chain) in context. Its target is unknown. The study isolated at least 6 million PBMCs from each sample. Together with a sample-barcoded 5' primer, a J-beta primer mix was included in a second PCR lasting roughly 6 to 12 cycles. With 12 random nucleotides, a template-switch adaptor tagged each individual cDNA molecule. TCRdb passed the 5' RACE reads through MiXCR, listing each CDR3 protein once. This table holds 1.5 million to 1.8 million distinct CDR3 sequences, around 40% found once. This sample is drawn from a study of blood T cells in healthy people across ages. Study-wide findings and caveats: It was not known whether donors were CMV positive (a possible confounder of expanded clonotype changes).

This CDR3 region has 11 residues. Trimming stripped 6 bases from V and 9 bases from J, with 11 bases between. In germline, CDR1 is MNHEY, CDR2 SMNVEV (reference sequence). The sequence came from a woman aged 18-30 years in good health. The genes are TRBV27 and TRBJ1-2, with a possible D match to TRBD1 (5 bases). The sample taken for sequencing was blood. CDR3 region: CASRGPRRYTF. The CDR3, as DNA: TGTGCCAGCAGGGGACCCCGTCGCTACACCTTC.